These 26 T cell receptor beta chains were sequenced from one sample in a study of blood T cell repertoires in COVID-19. Method: immunoSEQ multiplex PCR; TCRdb's copy keeps in-frame clones and lacks some. In the table there are 150,000 to 200,000 clones, 81% of which are singletons. The sequencing sample was made of PBMCs or T cells enriched from blood (not recorded which). The receptor source for this set is a woman aged 40 to 49 with acute COVID-19.

This sequence joins TRBV6-2 or TRBV6-3 and TRBJ1-2, with TRBD1 as a possible D gene (6 bases). Looked up from germline, CDR1 is MNHEY and CDR2 is SVGEGT. The CDR3 is 15 residues long. The V and J ends lost 1 base and 6 bases respectively, with 15 bases between them. CDR3 region: CASSYWGQGRHGYTF. In DNA form, the CDR3 reads TGTGCCAGCAGTTACTGGGGACAAGGTCGACATGGCTACACCTTC.

In nucleotides, the CDR3 is TGCGCCAGCAGCCCCGTGGCGGGCGGAAACACCATATATTTT. Residues: CASSPVAGGNTIYF. The chain uses TRBV5-1 and TRBJ1-3, with no clear D. The CDR3 consists of 14 residues. Trimming left V 4 bases short and J 4 bases short, with 12 bases between. The germline CDR1 and CDR2 sequences are SGHRS and YFSETQ.

The rearrangement joins TRBV11-2 to TRBJ2-1; D gene ambiguous. The germline gives CDR1 SGHAT, CDR2 FQNNGV. The CDR3 has 14 amino acids. The V end was cut by 1 base, the J end by 9 bases, with 13 bases between. CDR3: CASSLGIGSGEQFF. In nucleotides, the CDR3 is TGTGCCAGCAGCTTAGGTATTGGGTCGGGTGAGCAGTTCTTC.

The chain combines TRBV6-5 with TRBJ1-1; D unresolved. The germline gives CDR1 MNHEY, CDR2 SVGAGI. The V gene lost 0 bases and the J gene lost 1 base, with 6 bases spanning the gap. CDR3 size: 14 residues. Here the CDR3 DNA reads TGTGCCAGCAGTTACTCGAGTCCGAACACTGAAGCTTTCTTT. The encoded protein is CASSYSSPNTEAFF.

This clone was observed once. The chain combines TRBV3-1 (or the pseudogene TRBV3-2) with TRBJ1-1; D possibly corresponds to TRBD1 (6 bases). V was cut by 3 bases and J by 1 base, with 15 bases left in between. This CDR3 is 16 amino acids long. Germline V gives CDR1 LGHDT, CDR2 YNNKEL (reference sequence). CDR3 residues: CASSQTRGGTNTEAFF. CDR3 DNA sequence: TGTGCCAGCAGCCAGACGAGAGGGGGAACGAACACTGAAGCTTTCTTT.

This chain links TRBV5-1 with TRBJ1-1; no clear D. Germline CDR1 is SGHRS and CDR2 is YFSETQ. The CDR3 totals 16 residues. The V and J ends lost 1 base and 2 bases respectively, with 15 bases between them. The CDR3 is CASSLTLVGLNTEAFF. CDR3 in DNA: TGCGCCAGCAGCTTGACTTTGGTAGGACTAAACACTGAAGCTTTCTTT.

The CDR3 DNA reads as TGTGCCACCCTAGGACAGGCTGGCTATGGCTACACCTTC. Amino acid sequence: CATLGQAGYGYTF. The chain joins TRBV2 to TRBJ1-2, with 7 bases aligning to TRBD1. The germline CDR1 and CDR2 sequences are SNHLY and FYNNEI. The V gene end was trimmed by 10 bases and the J gene end by 4 bases; junction bases not matched to a gene: 9. This CDR3 is built from 13 residues. Based on the CDR3 plus reference TRBV2 and TRBJ1-2, the full variable domain is EPEVTQTPSHQVTQMGQEVILRCVPISNHLYFYWYRQILGQKVEFLVSFYNNEISEKSEIFDDQFSVERPDGSNFTLKIRSTKLEDSAMYFCATLGQAGYGYTFGSGTRLTVV.

The rearrangement joins TRBV2 to TRBJ1-6; 7 bases line up with TRBD1. Germline assignment: CDR1 SNHLY and CDR2 FYNNEI. V lost 6 bases and J lost 7; bases outside the gene matches: 9. The CDR3 contains 15 residues. CDR3 in amino acids: CASRFTAGGNSPLHF. In DNA form, the CDR3 reads TGTGCCAGCAGATTTACGGCAGGGGGGAATTCACCCCTCCACTTT.

The chain employs TRBV2 and TRBJ1-2; D call uncertain. Germline CDR1 SNHLY, CDR2 FYNNEI. CDR3 length: 15 amino acids. Trimming shortened V by 2 bases and J by 3 bases, and 13 bases separated the two germline ends. The CDR3: CASSESGIRDYGYTF. The CDR3 coding sequence is TGTGCCAGCAGTGAATCGGGAATTCGGGACTATGGCTACACCTTC.

The chain combines TRBV5-1 with TRBJ2-5; D perhaps matches TRBD2 (5 bases). Germline loops: CDR1 SGHRS, CDR2 YFSETQ. Trimming cost V 1 base and J 4 bases, with 11 bases left between them. The CDR3 length is 14 residues. CDR3 coding DNA: TGCGCCAGCAGCTTGACCGGAGGAGGAGAGACCCAGTACTTC. Translated: CASSLTGGGETQYF.

This chain joins TRBV7-9 and TRBJ2-2; a possible D gene is TRBD1 (7 bases). CDR1 and CDR2 (germline): SEHNR, FQNEAQ (reference sequence). This CDR3 spans 17 amino acids. The V end lost 0 bases, the J end lost 6 bases, and 17 bases lay between the germline ends. The chain's CDR3 is CASSLAGTVRRAGELFF. CDR3 coding DNA: TGTGCCAGCAGCTTAGCCGGGACAGTTAGGAGGGCCGGGGAGCTGTTTTTT.

The chain is built from TRBV5-6 and TRBJ1-2; the match to TRBD1 covers 8 bases. V was pared by 0 bases and J by 0 bases, with 13 bases of the junction left unmatched. The CDR3 loop spans 19 amino acids. The germline gives CDR1 SGHDT, CDR2 YYEEEE. DNA for the CDR3: TGTGCCAGCAGCTTGGTTCACCAGACAGGGGAATACTCTAACTATGGCTACACCTTC. Translation: CASSLVHQTGEYSNYGYTF.

In this sample, this clone turned up once. This chain uses TRBV5-1 with TRBJ1-1; perhaps TRBD1 as D (6 bases). Germline V gives CDR1 SGHRS, CDR2 YFSETQ. V was cut by 1 base and J by 0 bases, with 7 bases left in between. This CDR3 has 14 amino acids. The CDR3 loop is CASSLTGLNTEAFF. CDR3 DNA sequence: TGCGCCAGCAGCTTGACAGGGCTGAACACTGAAGCTTTCTTT. The whole variable domain, remainder taken from reference TRBV5-1 and TRBJ1-1, is KAGVTQTPRYLIKTRGQQVTLSCSPISGHRSVSWYQQTPGQGLQFLFEYFSETQRNKGNFPGRFSGRQFSNSRSEMNVSTLELGDSALYLCASSLTGLNTEAFFGQGTRLTVV.

V usage is TRBV9 and J usage is TRBJ1-2, with 7 bases aligning to TRBD1. Trimming at V came to 0 bases and at J to 3 bases, leaving 2 bases not matched to a gene. The germline gives CDR1 SGDLS, CDR2 YYNGEE. This CDR3 region has 14 residues. This CDR3 reads CASSVGGTDYGYTF. DNA of the CDR3: TGTGCCAGCAGCGTAGGTGGGACAGACTATGGCTACACCTTC.

The chain links TRBV30 to TRBJ1-5; a weak D match, TRBD1 (5 bases). Germline CDR1 is GTSNPN and CDR2 is SVGIG (reference sequence). V dropped 2 bases and J dropped 2 bases, with 7 bases sitting between them. The CDR3 is 13 residues long. The CDR3 here is CAWSLGGNQPQHF. Written as DNA, the CDR3 is TGTGCCTGGAGTCTAGGGGGCAATCAGCCCCAGCATTTT. The whole variable domain, remainder taken from reference TRBV30 and TRBJ1-5, is SQTIHQWPATLVQPVGSPLSLECTVEGTSNPNLYWYRQAAGRGLQLLFYSVGIGQISSEVPQNLSASRPQDRQFILSSKKLLLSDSGFYLCAWSLGGNQPQHFGDGTRLSIL.

V usage is TRBV29-1 and J usage is TRBJ1-1; TRBD1 might be the D (5 bases). Trimming shortened V by 6 bases and J by 1 base, and 21 bases separated the two germline ends. The CDR3 sequence is 16 residues long. Per germline, CDR1 SQVTM and CDR2 ANQGSEA. This CDR3 reads CSVPARGDGGNTEAFF. CDR3 bases: TGCAGCGTGCCAGCCCGGGGGGACGGGGGGAACACTGAAGCTTTCTTT.

This chain links TRBV30 with TRBJ2-1; tentatively, D is TRBD2 (5 bases). V lost 3 bases, J lost 4 bases, and 16 bases lay in between. Looked up from germline, CDR1 is GTSNPN and CDR2 is SVGIG (reference sequence). CDR3 length: 15 residues. CDR3 nucleotide sequence: TGTGCCTGGAGCGCCGGGTCAGGACTTTACAATGAGCAGTTCTTC. Amino acid sequence: CAWSAGSGLYNEQFF.

The rearrangement joins TRBV5-1 to TRBJ1-2; a weak D match, TRBD1 (5 bases). The CDR3 covers 13 residues. The V end lost 0 bases, the J end lost 5 bases, and 8 bases lay between the germline ends. Germline V gene data show CDR1 as SGHRS and CDR2 as YFSETQ. CDR3 sequence: CASSLVGDYGYTF. The CDR3 nucleotides read TGCGCCAGCAGCTTGGTAGGGGATTATGGCTACACCTTC. Supplemented by reference TRBV5-1 and TRBJ1-2, the full variable domain reads KAGVTQTPRYLIKTRGQQVTLSCSPISGHRSVSWYQQTPGQGLQFLFEYFSETQRNKGNFPGRFSGRQFSNSRSEMNVSTLELGDSALYLCASSLVGDYGYTFGSGTRLTVV.

This clone was seen many times. The rearrangement links TRBV6-1 to TRBJ2-7; 8 bases line up with TRBD2. This CDR3 has 14 residues. Germline lookup yields CDR1 MNHNS and CDR2 SASEGT. The trim removed 3 bases at V and 5 bases at J, leaving 6 bases unmatched. The CDR3 coding sequence is TGTGCCAGCAGTGAGGGCGGGAGGATCCACGAGCAGTACGTC. As protein: CASSEGGRIHEQYV.

J is TRBJ2-5 and V is TRBV30, with D possibly matching TRBD1 (7 bases). Germline V gives CDR1 GTSNPN, CDR2 SVGIG (reference sequence). Between the trimmed V and J ends, which lost 0 bases and 1 base, there was a span of 12 bases. The CDR3 consists of 15 residues. CDR3 in amino acids: CAWSVGQGGQETQYF. Written as DNA, the CDR3 is TGTGCCTGGAGTGTAGGGCAGGGGGGCCAAGAGACCCAGTACTTC.

The chain carries TRBV15 and TRBJ1-4; a weak D match, TRBD1 (5 bases). Germline V lookup: CDR1 LNHNV, CDR2 YYDKDF (reference sequence). V was pared by 5 bases and J by 4 bases, with 8 bases between. CDR3 length: 13 residues. CDR3 coding DNA: TGTGCCACCAGCCCAGGGAATAATGAAAAACTGTTTTTT. Its translation is CATSPGNNEKLFF.

This clone was seen just once. The rearrangement uses TRBV7-3 and TRBJ2-1, with a possible D match to TRBD2 (6 bases). The CDR3 contains 15 residues. Trimming removed 2 bases from V and 0 bases from J, with 8 bases in between. Per germline, CDR1 SGHTA and CDR2 FQGTGA. CDR3 bases: TGTGCCAGCAGCTTATCTAGCGACTCCTACAATGAGCAGTTCTTC. It translates to CASSLSSDSYNEQFF. The variable domain in full, completed from reference TRBV7-3 and TRBJ2-1, reads GAGVSQTPSNKVTEKGKYVELRCDPISGHTALYWYRQSLGQGPEFLIYFQGTGAADDSGLPNDRFFAVRPEGSVSTLKIQRTERGDSAVYLCASSLSSDSYNEQFFGPGTRLTVL.

This chain links TRBV7-2 with TRBJ2-3, with TRBD1 identical over 8 bases. The J segment lost 2 bases and the V segment lost 4 bases, leaving 14 bases of the junction unmatched. This CDR3 has 18 residues. Germline V gives CDR1 SGHTA, CDR2 FQGNSA. The CDR3 region has the DNA TGTGCCAGCAGCTCCGGACAGGGAAGGGCGACCCTCACAGATACGCAGTATTTT. Translating it yields CASSSGQGRATLTDTQYF.

The chain carries TRBV20-1 and TRBJ1-2; a possible D gene is TRBD1 (5 bases). CDR1 and CDR2 from the germline V gene are DFQATT and SNEGSKA (reference sequence). Trimming took off 3 bases at V and 6 bases at J, with 8 bases between the two ends. The length of the CDR3 is 11 residues. Written as DNA, the CDR3 is TGCAGTGCTAGGACAGTTAATGGCTACACCTTC. Amino acids: CSARTVNGYTF.

This clone appeared a few times. The rearrangement uses TRBV3-1 (or the pseudogene TRBV3-2) and TRBJ2-7; TRBD2 matches at 8 bases. The CDR3 contains 14 residues. In germline, CDR1 is LGHDT, CDR2 YNNKEL (reference sequence). V lost 4 bases and J lost 2; bases outside the gene matches: 4. CDR3 sequence: CASSRVGLAYEQYF. CDR3 in DNA: TGTGCCAGCAGCCGGGTGGGACTAGCCTACGAGCAGTACTTC.

The chain employs TRBV11-3 and TRBJ2-1; TRBD2 matches 13 bases. Germline CDR1 SGHNT, CDR2 YENEEA. V lost 0 bases, J lost 5 bases, and 1 base stayed unmatched. This CDR3 region has 16 residues. The CDR3 protein is CASSLELAGGDNEQFF. In nucleotides, the CDR3 is TGTGCCAGCAGCTTAGAACTAGCGGGAGGGGACAATGAGCAGTTCTTC.